This TCR beta chain stems from a study of graft-versus-host responses after intestinal transplantation. Study in general: Transplant types were multivisceral, liver-intestinal, or isolated intestinal. Among the recipients, all got anti-thymocyte globulin induction and then tacrolimus and steroids for roughly three years.

Broader study findings: Recipient marrow showed GvH clones, some seen first in ileum or blood. Early post-transplant HvG declines showed an association with peak circulating GvH clone levels.

The repertoire was sequenced with immunoSEQ multiplex PCR; TCRdb's copy has only in-frame clones and lacks some. This repertoire shows approximately 80,000 clones, approximately 88% found once; its top ten account for roughly 0.35%. On this clone: The target antigen is unknown. Germline and junction disagree at one end, which may indicate a read error.

Germline CDR1 is SSHAT and CDR2 is FNYEAQ (reference sequence). The CDR3 covers 13 residues. This rearrangement joins TRBV7-7 to TRBJ2-7, with 10 bases fitting TRBD1. The sample was unstimulated CD4+ T cells sorted from spleen or lymph node cells, taken before intestinal transplant. The source is a human donor who received an intestinal transplant. In nucleotides, the CDR3 is TGTGCTAGCAGCTCCGGACAGGGGGGCGAGCAGTACTTC. Translating gives CASSSGQGGEQYF.